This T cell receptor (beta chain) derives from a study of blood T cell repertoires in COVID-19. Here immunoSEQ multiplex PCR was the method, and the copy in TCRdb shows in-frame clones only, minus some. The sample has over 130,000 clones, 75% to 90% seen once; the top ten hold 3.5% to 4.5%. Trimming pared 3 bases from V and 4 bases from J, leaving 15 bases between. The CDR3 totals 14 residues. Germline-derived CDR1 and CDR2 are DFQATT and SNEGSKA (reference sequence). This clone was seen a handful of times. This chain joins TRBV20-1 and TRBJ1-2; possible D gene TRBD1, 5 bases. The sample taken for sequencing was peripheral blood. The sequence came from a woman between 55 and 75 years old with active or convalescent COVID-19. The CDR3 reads CSASPQGGIYGYTF. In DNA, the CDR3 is TGCAGTGCTAGTCCCCAGGGAGGAATCTATGGCTACACCTTC.